Sequencing of this T cell receptor (beta chain) was carried out in a study of blood T cell repertoires in COVID-19. Authors' processing steps: The assay estimated nucleated cells by amplifying reference gene primers. Sequencing was performed with immunoSEQ multiplex PCR; in TCRdb, only in-frame clones are kept and a portion is missing. V, J and clone size reflect that table, while D and trimming were determined from the DNA. There are roughly 34,000 clones in the sample; 70% to 90% occur only once, and over 20% lies in the top ten. The CDR3 length is 14 residues. Germline values: CDR1 SGHTA, CDR2 FQGNSA. Unmatched junction bases numbered 4, after V lost 7 bases and J lost 2 bases.

V gene TRBV7-2 combines with J gene TRBJ2-1; 8 positions agree with TRBD1. Material for sequencing was peripheral blood. This TCR was sampled from a woman older than 75 with active or convalescent COVID-19. The CDR3 nucleotides read TGTGCCAGCACACCGGACAGGGCCTACAATGAGCAGTTCTTC. Protein: CASTPDRAYNEQFF.